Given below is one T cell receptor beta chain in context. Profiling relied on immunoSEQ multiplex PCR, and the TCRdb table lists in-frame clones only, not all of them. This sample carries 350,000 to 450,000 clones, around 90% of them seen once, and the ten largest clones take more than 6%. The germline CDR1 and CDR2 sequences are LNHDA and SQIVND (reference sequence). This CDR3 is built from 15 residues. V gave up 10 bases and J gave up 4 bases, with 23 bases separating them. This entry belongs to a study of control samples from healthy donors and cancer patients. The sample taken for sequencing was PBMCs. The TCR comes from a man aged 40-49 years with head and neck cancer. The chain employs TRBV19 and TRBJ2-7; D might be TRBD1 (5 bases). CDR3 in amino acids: CATSPAAGSRYEQYF. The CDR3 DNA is TGTGCCACCTCTCCCGCGGCAGGGTCAAGGTACGAGCAGTACTTC.